This record concerns one T cell receptor gamma chain sequence. No antigen is known for it. Other DNA variants within this sample encode the same CDR3. This specimen belongs to a study of Vδ1+ human thymocytes. Overall study results and limits: In the thymus, TRG and TRD repertoires looked highly polyclonal with Gaussian CDR3 lengths.

Trimming removed 3 bases from V and 3 bases from J; junction bases left unmatched: 5. CDR1 is GITISATS, CDR2 ISYDGTV, per germline (reference sequence). The CDR3 is 13 residues long. Sequences come from RNA converted to cDNA by reverse transcription. The CDR3 regions were amplified by multiplex PCR from V-gene primers to a constant-region primer. TCRdb re-processed the multiplex PCR reads via CATT. Here the sample spans 25,000 to 30,000 gamma-chain clones, about 18% being singletons. This TCR was recovered from a boy under two years old who had congenital heart surgery. The V gene is TRGV9, the J gene TRGJ1 or TRGJ2. The sample comprised Vdelta1+ gamma-delta thymocytes from the thymus. Subset meaning: FACS-sorted CD3+ TCRalphabeta- TCRVdelta1+ TCRVdelta2- thymocytes. In DNA, the CDR3 is TGTGCCTTGTGGGAGCCCTTTTATTATAAGAAACTCTTT. The encoded protein is CALWEPFYYKKLF.